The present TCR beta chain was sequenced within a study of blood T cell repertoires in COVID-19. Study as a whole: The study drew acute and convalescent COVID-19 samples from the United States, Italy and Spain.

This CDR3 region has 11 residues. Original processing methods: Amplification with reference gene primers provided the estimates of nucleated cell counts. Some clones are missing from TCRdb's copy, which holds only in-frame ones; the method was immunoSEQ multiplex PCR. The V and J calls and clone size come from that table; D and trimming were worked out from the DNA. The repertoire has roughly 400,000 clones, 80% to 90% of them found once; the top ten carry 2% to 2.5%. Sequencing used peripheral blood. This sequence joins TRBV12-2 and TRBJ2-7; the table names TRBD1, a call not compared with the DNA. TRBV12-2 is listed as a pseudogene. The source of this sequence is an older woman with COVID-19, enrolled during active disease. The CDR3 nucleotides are TGTGCAAGTCGCCCAGGGAACGAGCAGTACTTC. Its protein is CASRPGNEQYF.